This T cell receptor (beta chain) was documented in a study of identical twins. After template switching added a universal primer site, the resulting cDNA carried unique molecular identifiers. In TCRdb, the 5' RACE reads were re-called with MiXCR into one record per CDR3 protein. The sample holds around 95,000 distinct CDR3 sequences; about 5.6% are singletons and the top ten take about an eighth. The CDR3 has 17 residues. With 5 bases clipped from V and 4 bases from J, the junction kept 12 bases outside the gene matches. The germline V gene has CDR1 LNHDA and CDR2 SQIVND (reference sequence). Study-wide results and caveats: Reduced insertions were recorded for abundant cord blood beta clonotypes, with no such pattern in memory repertoires. Out-of-frame TCR alpha sharing in monozygotic twins exceeded recombination model predictions.

Concerning this clonotype itself: What it binds is unknown.

The J gene is TRBJ2-2, the V gene TRBV19; 8 nucleotides line up with TRBD2. The origin of this receptor is a woman aged 45-60 years in good health. Specimen: memory T cells sorted from blood. The CDR3 sequence: CASSPSWSGSITGELFF. The CDR3 DNA is TGTGCCAGTAGTCCTAGTTGGAGCGGGAGTATCACCGGGGAGCTGTTTTTT. The full variable domain, in which reference TRBV19 and TRBJ2-2 provide the parts outside the CDR3, is DGGITQSPKYLFRKEGQNVTLSCEQNLNHDAMYWYRQDPGQGLRLIYYSQIVNDFQKGDIAEGYSVSREKKESFPLTVTSAQKNPTAFYLCASSPSWSGSITGELFFGEGSRLTVL.